A single sample gave rise to the 22 T cell receptor beta chains below, sequenced in a study of T cell responses to AZD1222 COVID-19 vaccine. The table came from immunoSEQ multiplex PCR; TCRdb's copy has only in-frame clones and leaves some out. There are some 180,000 clones in the sample; approximately 92% occur only once, and around 0.93% lies in the top ten. Sequencing was performed on peripheral blood, taken 28 days after the second dose of the MenACWY control vaccine. These receptors were collected from an adult who received the MenACWY meningococcal vaccine as a control.

The chain has TRBV3-1 (or the pseudogene TRBV3-2) and TRBJ2-1; D gene ambiguous. Germline V gene lookup returns CDR1 LGHDT and CDR2 YNNKEL (reference sequence). V lost 4 bases and J lost 2, with 12 bases in between. This CDR3 is 15 amino acids long. The CDR3 loop is CASSLRQKAYNEQFF. In DNA, the CDR3 is TGTGCCAGCAGCCTACGACAAAAAGCCTACAATGAGCAGTTCTTC.

V usage is TRBV18 and J usage is TRBJ1-4, with 8 bases aligning to TRBD1. The CDR3 consists of 15 residues. V shed 1 base and J 8 bases; nucleotides not matched to a gene: 6. The V gene's germline CDR1 is KGHSH and CDR2 LQKENI. CDR3 sequence: CASSPRTGQGEKLFF. Written as DNA, the CDR3 is TGTGCCAGCTCACCACGGACAGGGCAGGGGGAAAAACTGTTTTTT.

Only one count was recorded for this clone. The rearrangement uses TRBV5-8 and TRBJ2-7; possibly TRBD1 or TRBD2 for D (6 bases each). The CDR3 contains 14 residues. CDR1 is SGHTS, CDR2 YDEGEE, per germline. V lost 4 bases to trimming and J lost 7 bases, with 18 bases between them. The CDR3 loop reads CASSPAPGAQEQYF. The DNA of the CDR3 is TGTGCCAGCAGCCCGGCACCGGGGGCACAGGAGCAGTACTTC.

The rearrangement uses TRBV11-2 and TRBJ2-3; TRBD2 matches at 14 bases. CDR1 SGHAT and CDR2 FQNNGV come from the germline V gene. With V trimmed by 5 bases and J by 2 bases, 6 bases remained unmatched. CDR3 size: 17 residues. The CDR3 spells CASSLGTSGGHTDTQYF. In DNA, the CDR3 is TGTGCCAGCAGCCTTGGGACTAGCGGGGGACACACAGATACGCAGTATTTT.

The chain combines TRBV7-9 with TRBJ2-5; 9 bases agree with TRBD2. CDR3 length: 15 residues. V lost 5 bases, J lost 4 bases, and 8 bases stayed unmatched. In germline, CDR1 is SEHNR, CDR2 FQNEAQ (reference sequence). CDR3 loop: CASSQGRGGTETQYF. For the CDR3, the DNA is TGTGCCAGCAGCCAAGGGCGGGGGGGCACAGAGACCCAGTACTTC.

V and J are TRBV27 and TRBJ2-1, with D perhaps matching TRBD1 (6 bases). V was pared by 6 bases and J by 2 bases, with 14 bases between. CDR3 length: 15 amino acids. The germline V gene encodes CDR1 MNHEY and CDR2 SMNVEV (reference sequence). The CDR3 sequence: CASRLSGTTYNEQFF. The CDR3 DNA reads TGTGCCAGCAGGCTTTCCGGGACAACCTACAATGAGCAGTTCTTC.

The chain carries TRBV5-1 and TRBJ1-6, with TRBD1 matching over 9 bases. J gave up 9 bases and V 3 bases, and 10 bases lay outside the gene matches. The CDR3 spans 16 residues. CDR1 and CDR2 from the germline V gene are SGHRS and YFSETQ. Written as DNA, the CDR3 is TGCGCCAGCAGCTCTCCCGACAGGGGGTATGGTTCACCCCTCCACTTT. It codes for CASSSPDRGYGSPLHF.

This chain connects TRBV28 to TRBJ1-2, with unresolved D. Germline V CDR1 and CDR2: MDHEN, SYDVKM. This CDR3 has 13 residues. V dropped 2 bases and J dropped 1 base, with 5 bases sitting between them. CDR3: CASSLGDNYGYTF. CDR3 nucleotide sequence: TGTGCCAGCAGTTTAGGGGATAACTATGGCTACACCTTC.

The chain links TRBV2 to TRBJ1-1; D is unclear. This CDR3 is 13 amino acids long. Per the germline V gene, CDR1 is SNHLY and CDR2 is FYNNEI. The V gene lost 4 bases and the J gene lost 1 base, with 7 bases spanning the gap. As DNA, the CDR3 is TGTGCCAGCAGTGTCCTAGGGAACACTGAAGCTTTCTTT. It specifies CASSVLGNTEAFF.

The count of this clone is one. J is TRBJ1-4 and V is TRBV6-5; D gene uncertain. The CDR3 extends over 12 amino acids. Per the germline V gene, CDR1 is MNHEY and CDR2 is SVGAGI. Trimming pared 1 base from V and 10 bases from J, leaving 7 bases between. In DNA, the CDR3 is TGTGCCAGCAGTTACTACGGTGGAAAACTGTTTTTT. Translation gives CASSYYGGKLFF.

This clone was seen once. The chain combines TRBV7-3 with TRBJ2-3; possibly TRBD1 or TRBD2 for D (5 bases each). V lost 5 bases and J 4 bases, leaving 7 bases between the germline ends. Germline lookup yields CDR1 SGHTA and CDR2 FQGTGA. The CDR3 has 12 residues. The CDR3 sequence is CASSMGADTQYF. The CDR3 coding sequence is TGTGCCAGCAGCATGGGGGCAGATACGCAGTATTTT. Variable domain in full (rest from reference TRBV7-3 and TRBJ2-3): GAGVSQTPSNKVTEKGKYVELRCDPISGHTALYWYRQSLGQGPEFLIYFQGTGAADDSGLPNDRFFAVRPEGSVSTLKIQRTERGDSAVYLCASSMGADTQYFGPGTRLTVL.

This chain connects TRBV30 to TRBJ1-5; no clear D gene. V was trimmed by 1 base and J by 0 bases, leaving 13 bases between them. Germline values: CDR1 GTSNPN, CDR2 SVGIG (reference sequence). The CDR3 extends over 16 amino acids. The CDR3 bases are TGTGCCTGGAGTGACGGCCCTAGGTTTAGCAATCAGCCCCAGCATTTT. Translated, it gives CAWSDGPRFSNQPQHF.

The rearrangement uses TRBV6-5 and TRBJ1-1; unclear D gene. Germline loops: CDR1 MNHEY, CDR2 SVGAGI. V was shortened by 7 bases and J by 0 bases, with 9 bases between the two germline ends. This CDR3 is built from 13 residues. CDR3 region: CASKLHMNTEAFF. In DNA, the CDR3 is TGTGCCAGCAAGTTACACATGAACACTGAAGCTTTCTTT.

The chain employs TRBV5-1 and TRBJ1-2; tentative D call: TRBD1 (5 bases). The germline V and J ends were trimmed by 4 bases and 5 bases, with 12 bases remaining between them. CDR1 and CDR2 (germline): SGHRS, YFSETQ. The CDR3 covers 13 residues. The CDR3 region is CASSADMNYGYTF. The CDR3 DNA reads as TGCGCCAGCAGCGCGGACATGAATTATGGCTACACCTTC.

J is TRBJ2-5 and V is TRBV5-1; D might be TRBD2 (6 bases). The CDR3 loop spans 18 amino acids. Trimming removed 1 base at V and 1 base at J, with 20 bases between. Germline lookup yields CDR1 SGHRS and CDR2 YFSETQ. Here the CDR3 DNA reads TGCGCCAGCAGCTTGAACCCCGGGAGCCCGGGGTCCCAAGAGACCCAGTACTTC. It specifies CASSLNPGSPGSQETQYF.

Here the CDR3 reads CASSWVGTGDSYEQYF. CDR3 in DNA: TGTGCCAGCAGCTGGGTCGGGACAGGGGATTCCTACGAGCAGTACTTC. The chain is built from TRBV7-9 and TRBJ2-7, with 10 positions matching TRBD1. V shed 4 bases and J 1 base; nucleotides not matched to a gene: 7. Germline loops: CDR1 SEHNR, CDR2 FQNEAQ (reference sequence). The CDR3 covers 16 residues.

J is TRBJ1-1 and V is TRBV5-6, with a tentative D call TRBD1 (5 bases). CDR3 size: 14 residues. From germline, CDR1 is SGHDT and CDR2 YYEEEE. V was shortened by 6 bases and J by 7 bases, with 19 bases between the two germline ends. CDR3 DNA sequence: TGTGCCAGCACCACGGCTGGGTGGGGCGTTGAAGCTTTCTTT. Amino acids: CASTTAGWGVEAFF. The whole variable domain, remainder taken from reference TRBV5-6 and TRBJ1-1, is DAGVTQSPTHLIKTRGQQVTLRCSPKSGHDTVSWYQQALGQGPQFIFQYYEEEERQRGNFPDRFSGHQFPNYSSELNVNALLLGDSALYLCASTTAGWGVEAFFGQGTRLTVV.

The chain recombines TRBV5-1 with TRBJ2-7, with 7 bases identical to TRBD1. Germline-derived CDR1 and CDR2 are SGHRS and YFSETQ. The CDR3 has 14 amino acids. With 3 bases clipped from V and 2 bases from J, the junction kept 5 bases outside the gene matches. CDR3 sequence: CASSSQGEPYEQYF. The CDR3 DNA reads TGCGCCAGCAGCTCCCAGGGGGAACCCTACGAGCAGTACTTC.

The rearrangement joins TRBV19 to TRBJ2-3, with a possible D match to TRBD1 (5 bases). The CDR3 runs 17 residues. With 1 base removed from V and 0 bases from J, the gap between germline ends came to 14 bases. Looked up from germline, CDR1 is LNHDA and CDR2 is SQIVND (reference sequence). The CDR3 coding sequence is TGTGCCAGTAGTATAGCTGGGGCCTCCCCTAGCACAGATACGCAGTATTTT. This gives the protein CASSIAGASPSTDTQYF.

The V and J genes are TRBV10-3 and TRBJ1-5; 12 bases are shared with TRBD1. The J segment lost 6 bases and the V segment lost 10 bases, leaving 13 bases of the junction unmatched. There are 16 residues in the CDR3. Germline-derived CDR1 and CDR2 are ENHRY and SYGVKD. CDR3 in amino acids: CATLNPGQGATQPQHF. Written as DNA, the CDR3 is TGTGCCACCCTTAACCCGGGACAGGGGGCAACTCAGCCCCAGCATTTT.

The V and J genes are TRBV10-3 and TRBJ2-7; 8 bases match TRBD2. The germline V gene has CDR1 ENHRY and CDR2 SYGVKD. The CDR3 has 13 amino acids. Germline trimming cut 7 bases from V and 6 bases from J; bases unmatched to any gene: 8. The CDR3 DNA reads TGTGCCATCACCGGGACTAGTGATGGCGAGCAGTACTTC. Translation gives CAITGTSDGEQYF.

The genes are TRBV5-1 and TRBJ2-5; no reliable D call. The CDR3 loop spans 15 amino acids. V gave up 0 bases and J gave up 0 bases, with 9 bases separating them. Germline V gene lookup returns CDR1 SGHRS and CDR2 YFSETQ. The CDR3 coding sequence is TGCGCCAGCAGCTTGGAACCCCAGAACCAAGAGACCCAGTACTTC. Translating gives CASSLEPQNQETQYF.